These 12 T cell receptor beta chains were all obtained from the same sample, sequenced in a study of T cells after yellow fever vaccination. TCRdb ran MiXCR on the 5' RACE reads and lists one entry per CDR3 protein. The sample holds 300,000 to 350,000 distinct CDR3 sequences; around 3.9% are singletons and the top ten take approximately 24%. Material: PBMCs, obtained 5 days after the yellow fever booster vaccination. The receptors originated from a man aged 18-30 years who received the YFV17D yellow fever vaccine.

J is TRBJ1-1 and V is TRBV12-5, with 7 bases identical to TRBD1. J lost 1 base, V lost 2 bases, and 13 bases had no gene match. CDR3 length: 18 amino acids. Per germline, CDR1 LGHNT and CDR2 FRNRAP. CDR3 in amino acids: CASGLPRGLRGGNTEAFF. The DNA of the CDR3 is TGTGCTAGTGGTTTGCCGAGGGGGCTCAGGGGAGGGAACACTGAAGCTTTCTTT.

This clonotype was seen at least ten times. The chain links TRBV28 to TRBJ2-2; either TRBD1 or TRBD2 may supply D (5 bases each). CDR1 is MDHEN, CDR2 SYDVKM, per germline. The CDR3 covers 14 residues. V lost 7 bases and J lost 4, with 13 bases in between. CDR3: CASTTGQSTGELFF. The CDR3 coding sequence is TGTGCCAGCACGACGGGGCAGAGCACCGGGGAGCTGTTTTTT. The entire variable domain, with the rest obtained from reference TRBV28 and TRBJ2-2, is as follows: DVKVTQSSRYLVKRTGEKVFLECVQDMDHENMFWYRQDPGLGLRLIYFSYDVKMKEKGDIPEGYSVSREKKERFSLILESASTNQTSMYLCASTTGQSTGELFFGEGSRLTVL.

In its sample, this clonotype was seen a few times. CDR3 sequence: CASSPPYGRDRETQYF. CDR3 bases: TGTGCCAGCAGCCCTCCTTACGGCAGGGATAGAGAGACCCAGTACTTC. V usage is TRBV5-4 and J usage is TRBJ2-5; tentatively, D is TRBD1 (5 bases). The CDR3 spans 16 residues. The germline V gene encodes CDR1 SGHNT and CDR2 YYREEE (reference sequence). V was cut by 4 bases and J by 4 bases, with 20 bases left in between.

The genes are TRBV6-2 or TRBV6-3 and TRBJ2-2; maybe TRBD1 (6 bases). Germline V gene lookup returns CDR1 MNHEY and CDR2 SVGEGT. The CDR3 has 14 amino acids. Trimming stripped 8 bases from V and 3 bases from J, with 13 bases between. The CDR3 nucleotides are TGTGCCAGCGCTTGGGGGCGTCACACCGGGGAGCTGTTTTTT. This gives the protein CASAWGRHTGELFF.

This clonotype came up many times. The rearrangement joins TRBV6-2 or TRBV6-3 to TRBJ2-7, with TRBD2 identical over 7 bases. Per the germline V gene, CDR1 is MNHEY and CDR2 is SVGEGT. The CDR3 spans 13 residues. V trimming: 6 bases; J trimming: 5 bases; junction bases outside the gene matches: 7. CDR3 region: CASSPAGRNEQYV. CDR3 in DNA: TGTGCCAGCAGCCCAGCGGGGCGCAACGAGCAGTACGTC.

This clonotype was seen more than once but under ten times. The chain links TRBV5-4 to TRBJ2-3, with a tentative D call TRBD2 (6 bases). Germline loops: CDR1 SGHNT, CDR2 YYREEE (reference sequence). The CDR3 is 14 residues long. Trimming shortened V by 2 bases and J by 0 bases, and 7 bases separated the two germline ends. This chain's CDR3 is CASSFLASTDTQYF. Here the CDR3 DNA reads TGTGCCAGCAGCTTTCTAGCGAGCACAGATACGCAGTATTTT.

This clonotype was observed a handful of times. For the CDR3, the DNA is TGTGCCAGCTCCGGGACAGGGGGCATGGTAGCCTACGAGCAGTACTTC. It codes for CASSGTGGMVAYEQYF. This chain connects TRBV7-2 to TRBJ2-7; TRBD1 agrees at 12 bases. Germline V gene sequence: CDR1 SGHTA, CDR2 FQGNSA. This CDR3 comprises 16 residues. V gave up 8 bases and J gave up 2 bases; unmatched junction bases: 10.

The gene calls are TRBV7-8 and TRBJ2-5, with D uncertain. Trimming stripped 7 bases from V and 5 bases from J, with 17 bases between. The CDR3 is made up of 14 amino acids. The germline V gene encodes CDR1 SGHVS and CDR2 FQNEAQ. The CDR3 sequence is CASTSSRGWETQYF. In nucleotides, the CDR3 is TGTGCCAGCACCTCGTCGAGAGGTTGGGAGACCCAGTACTTC.

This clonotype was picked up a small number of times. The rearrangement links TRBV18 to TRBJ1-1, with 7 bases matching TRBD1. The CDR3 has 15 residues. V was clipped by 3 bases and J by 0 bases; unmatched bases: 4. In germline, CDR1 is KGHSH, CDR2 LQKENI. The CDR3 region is CASSPQQGMNTEAFF. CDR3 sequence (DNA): TGTGCCAGCTCACCCCAACAGGGGATGAACACTGAAGCTTTCTTT.

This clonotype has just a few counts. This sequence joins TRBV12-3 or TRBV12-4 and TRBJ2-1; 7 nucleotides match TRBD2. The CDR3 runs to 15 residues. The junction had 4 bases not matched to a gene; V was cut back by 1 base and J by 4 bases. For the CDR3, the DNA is TGTGCCAGCAGTTTAGGGCAGGGACTATACAATGAGCAGTTCTTC. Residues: CASSLGQGLYNEQFF.

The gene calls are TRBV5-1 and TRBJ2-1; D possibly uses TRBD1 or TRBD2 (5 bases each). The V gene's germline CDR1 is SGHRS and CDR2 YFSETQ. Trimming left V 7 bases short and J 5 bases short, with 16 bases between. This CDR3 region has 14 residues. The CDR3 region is CASQGTLLDNEQFF. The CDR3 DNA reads TGCGCCAGCCAAGGGACGCTACTCGACAATGAGCAGTTCTTC.

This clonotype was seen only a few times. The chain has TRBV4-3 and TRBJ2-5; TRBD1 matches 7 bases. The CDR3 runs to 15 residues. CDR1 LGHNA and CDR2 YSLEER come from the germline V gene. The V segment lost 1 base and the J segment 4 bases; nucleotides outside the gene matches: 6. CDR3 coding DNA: TGCGCCAGCAGCCAAGGTCCCCGGGACAGAGAGACCCAGTACTTC. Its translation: CASSQGPRDRETQYF.